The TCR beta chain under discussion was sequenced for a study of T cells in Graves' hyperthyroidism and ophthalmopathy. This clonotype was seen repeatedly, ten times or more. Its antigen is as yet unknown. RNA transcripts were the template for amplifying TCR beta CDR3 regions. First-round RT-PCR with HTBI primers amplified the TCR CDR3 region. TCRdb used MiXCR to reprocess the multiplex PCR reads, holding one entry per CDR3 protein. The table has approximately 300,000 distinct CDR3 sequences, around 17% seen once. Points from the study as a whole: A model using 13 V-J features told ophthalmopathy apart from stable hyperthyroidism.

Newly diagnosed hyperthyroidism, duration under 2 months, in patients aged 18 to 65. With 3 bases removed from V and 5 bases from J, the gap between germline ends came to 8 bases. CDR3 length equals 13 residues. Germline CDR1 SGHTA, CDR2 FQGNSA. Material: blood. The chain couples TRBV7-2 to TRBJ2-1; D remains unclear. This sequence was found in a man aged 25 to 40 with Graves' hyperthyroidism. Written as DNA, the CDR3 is TGTGCCAGCAGCTTCAACCGGGACAATGAGCAGTTCTTC. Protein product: CASSFNRDNEQFF.